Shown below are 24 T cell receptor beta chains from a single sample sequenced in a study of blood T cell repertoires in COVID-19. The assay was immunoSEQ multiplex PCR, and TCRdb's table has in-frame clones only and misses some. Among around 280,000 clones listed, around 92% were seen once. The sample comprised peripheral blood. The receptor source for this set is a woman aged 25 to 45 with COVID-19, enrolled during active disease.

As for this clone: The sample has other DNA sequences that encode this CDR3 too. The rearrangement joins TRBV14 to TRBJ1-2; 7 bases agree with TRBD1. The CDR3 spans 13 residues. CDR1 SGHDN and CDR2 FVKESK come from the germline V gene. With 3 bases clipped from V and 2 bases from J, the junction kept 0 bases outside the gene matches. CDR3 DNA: TGTGCCAGCAGCCAGGGACAGAACTATGGCTACACCTTC. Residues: CASSQGQNYGYTF.

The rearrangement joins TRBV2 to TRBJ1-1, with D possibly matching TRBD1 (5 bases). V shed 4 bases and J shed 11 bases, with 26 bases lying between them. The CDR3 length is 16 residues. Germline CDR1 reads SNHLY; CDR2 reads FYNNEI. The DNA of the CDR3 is TGTGCCAGCAGTGGAGAACCGGGACGTGGGCGGGAGGATGCTTTCTTT. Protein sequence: CASSGEPGRGREDAFF.

The CDR3 protein is CASSLRTSGDTGELFF. DNA of the CDR3: TGTGCCAGCAGCCTCCGGACTAGCGGGGACACCGGGGAGCTGTTTTTT. The rearrangement links TRBV5-5 to TRBJ2-2; 12 bases fit TRBD2. The trim removed 4 bases at V and 3 bases at J, leaving 4 bases unmatched. The germline CDR1 and CDR2 sequences are SGHKS and YYEKEE (reference sequence). There are 16 residues in the CDR3.

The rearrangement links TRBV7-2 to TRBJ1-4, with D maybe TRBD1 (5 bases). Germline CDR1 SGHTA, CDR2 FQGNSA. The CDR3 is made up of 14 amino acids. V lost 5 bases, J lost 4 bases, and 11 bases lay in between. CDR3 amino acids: CASSAGPSNEKLFF. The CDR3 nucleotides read TGTGCCAGCAGCGCGGGACCGAGTAATGAAAAACTGTTTTTT.

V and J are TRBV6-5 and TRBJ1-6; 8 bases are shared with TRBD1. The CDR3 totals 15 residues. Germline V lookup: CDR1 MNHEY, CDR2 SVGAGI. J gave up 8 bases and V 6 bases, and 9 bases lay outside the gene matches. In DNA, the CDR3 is TGTGCCAGCAGAGTCCCAGGGGGCATATATTCACCCCTCCACTTT. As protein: CASRVPGGIYSPLHF.

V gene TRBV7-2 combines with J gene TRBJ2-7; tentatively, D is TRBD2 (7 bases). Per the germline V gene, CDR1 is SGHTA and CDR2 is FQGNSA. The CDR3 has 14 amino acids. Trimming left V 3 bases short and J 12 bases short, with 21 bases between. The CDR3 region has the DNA TGTGCCAGCAGCTTCCTGGGGGCGGGGGCCCCTGCGTACTTC. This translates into CASSFLGAGAPAYF.

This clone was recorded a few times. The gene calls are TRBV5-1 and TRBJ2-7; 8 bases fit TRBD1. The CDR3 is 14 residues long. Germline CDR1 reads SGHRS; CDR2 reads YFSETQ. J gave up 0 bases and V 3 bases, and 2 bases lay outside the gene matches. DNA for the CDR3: TGCGCCAGCAGCTGGGACAGGAGCTCCTACGAGCAGTACTTC. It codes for CASSWDRSSYEQYF. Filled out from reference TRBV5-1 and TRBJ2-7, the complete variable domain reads KAGVTQTPRYLIKTRGQQVTLSCSPISGHRSVSWYQQTPGQGLQFLFEYFSETQRNKGNFPGRFSGRQFSNSRSEMNVSTLELGDSALYLCASSWDRSSYEQYFGPGTRLTVT.

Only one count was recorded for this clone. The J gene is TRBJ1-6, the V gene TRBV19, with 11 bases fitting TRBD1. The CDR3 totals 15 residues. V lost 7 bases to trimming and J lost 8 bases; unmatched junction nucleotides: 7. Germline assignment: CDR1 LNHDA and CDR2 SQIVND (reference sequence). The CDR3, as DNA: TGTGCCAGTACCCAACCGGGACAGGGGGATTCACCCCTCCACTTT. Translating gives CASTQPGQGDSPLHF.

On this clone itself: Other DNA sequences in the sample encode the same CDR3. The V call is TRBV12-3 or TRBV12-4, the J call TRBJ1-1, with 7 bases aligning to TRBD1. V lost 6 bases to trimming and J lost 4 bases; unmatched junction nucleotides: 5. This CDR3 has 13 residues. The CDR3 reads CASSLQGGTEAFF. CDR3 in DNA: TGTGCCAGCAGCTTGCAGGGGGGCACTGAAGCTTTCTTT.

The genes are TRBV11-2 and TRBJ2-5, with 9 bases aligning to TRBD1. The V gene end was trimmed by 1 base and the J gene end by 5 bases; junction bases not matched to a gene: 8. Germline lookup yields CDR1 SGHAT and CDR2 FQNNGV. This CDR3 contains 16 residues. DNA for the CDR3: TGTGCCAGCAGCTTAGTTTTAACAGGGGGCGCGGAGACCCAGTACTTC. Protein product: CASSLVLTGGAETQYF.

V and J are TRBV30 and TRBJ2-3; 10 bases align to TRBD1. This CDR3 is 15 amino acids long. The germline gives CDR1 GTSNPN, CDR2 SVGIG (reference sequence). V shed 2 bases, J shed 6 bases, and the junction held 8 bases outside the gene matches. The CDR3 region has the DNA TGTGCCTGGAGTATATACCCGGGACAGGGGGATACGCAGTATTTT. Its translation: CAWSIYPGQGDTQYF.

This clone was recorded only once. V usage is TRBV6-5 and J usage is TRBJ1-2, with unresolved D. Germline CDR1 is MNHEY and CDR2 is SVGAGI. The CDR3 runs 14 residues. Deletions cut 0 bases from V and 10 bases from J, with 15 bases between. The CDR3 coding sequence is TGTGCCAGCAGTTACTCGGTGCTCGTTGGCCTCTACACCTTC. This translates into CASSYSVLVGLYTF.

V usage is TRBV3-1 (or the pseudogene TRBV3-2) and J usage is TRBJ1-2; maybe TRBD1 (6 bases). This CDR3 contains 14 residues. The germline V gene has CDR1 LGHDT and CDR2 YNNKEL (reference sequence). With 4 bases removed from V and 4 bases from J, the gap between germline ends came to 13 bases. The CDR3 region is CASSRSGEGYGYTF. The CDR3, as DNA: TGTGCCAGCAGCCGATCAGGGGAGGGCTATGGCTACACCTTC.

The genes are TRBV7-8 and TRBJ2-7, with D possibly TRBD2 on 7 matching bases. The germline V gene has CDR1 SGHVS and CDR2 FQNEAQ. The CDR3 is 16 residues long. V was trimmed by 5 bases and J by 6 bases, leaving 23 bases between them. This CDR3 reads CASSHQGEGGLREQYF. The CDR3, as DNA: TGTGCCAGCAGCCATCAGGGAGAGGGGGGGCTCCGCGAGCAGTACTTC. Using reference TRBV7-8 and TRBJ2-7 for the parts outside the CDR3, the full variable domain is GAGVSQSPRYKVAKRGQDVALRCDPISGHVSLFWYQQALGQGPEFLTYFQNEAQLDKSGLPSDRFFAERPEGSVSTLKIQRTQQEDSAVYLCASSHQGEGGLREQYFGPGTRLTVT.

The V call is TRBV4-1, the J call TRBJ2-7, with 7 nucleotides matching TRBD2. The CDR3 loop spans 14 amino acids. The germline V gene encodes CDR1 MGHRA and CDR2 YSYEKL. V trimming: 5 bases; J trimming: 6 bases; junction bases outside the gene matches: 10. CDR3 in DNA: TGCGCCAGCAGCGGGGAGGGGCGATCCAGCGAGCAGTACTTC. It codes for CASSGEGRSSEQYF.

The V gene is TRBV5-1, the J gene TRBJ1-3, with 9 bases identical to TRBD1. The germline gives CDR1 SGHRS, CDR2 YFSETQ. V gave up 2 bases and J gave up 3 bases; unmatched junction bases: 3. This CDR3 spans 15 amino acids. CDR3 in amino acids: CASSFWTGVGNTIYF. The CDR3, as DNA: TGCGCCAGCAGCTTTTGGACAGGGGTTGGAAACACCATATATTTT.

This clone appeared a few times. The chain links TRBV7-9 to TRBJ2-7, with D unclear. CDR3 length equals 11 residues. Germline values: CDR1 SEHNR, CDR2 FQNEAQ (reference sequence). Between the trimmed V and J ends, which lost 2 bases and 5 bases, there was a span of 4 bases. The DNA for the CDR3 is TGTGCCAGCAGCTTACGGGACGAGCAGTACTTC. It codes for CASSLRDEQYF.

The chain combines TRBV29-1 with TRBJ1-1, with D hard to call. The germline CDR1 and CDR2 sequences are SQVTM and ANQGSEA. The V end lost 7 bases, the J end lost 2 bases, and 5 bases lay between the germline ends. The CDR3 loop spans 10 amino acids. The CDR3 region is CSAKNTEAFF. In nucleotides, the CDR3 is TGCAGCGCCAAAAACACTGAAGCTTTCTTT.

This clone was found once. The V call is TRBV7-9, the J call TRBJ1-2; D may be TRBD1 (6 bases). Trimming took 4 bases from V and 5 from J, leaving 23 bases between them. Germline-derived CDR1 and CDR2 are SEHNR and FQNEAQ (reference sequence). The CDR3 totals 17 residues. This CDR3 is CASSSGTSAAGDYGYTF. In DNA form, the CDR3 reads TGTGCCAGCAGCTCCGGGACAAGCGCGGCGGGGGATTATGGCTACACCTTC.

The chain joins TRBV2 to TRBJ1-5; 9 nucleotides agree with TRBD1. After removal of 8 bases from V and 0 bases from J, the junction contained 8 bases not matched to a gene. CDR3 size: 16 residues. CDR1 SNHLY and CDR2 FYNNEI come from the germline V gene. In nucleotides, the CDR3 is TGTGCCAGCTATGGGGGGACAGGGAATAGCAATCAGCCCCAGCATTTT. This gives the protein CASYGGTGNSNQPQHF. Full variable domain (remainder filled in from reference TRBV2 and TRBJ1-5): EPEVTQTPSHQVTQMGQEVILRCVPISNHLYFYWYRQILGQKVEFLVSFYNNEISEKSEIFDDQFSVERPDGSNFTLKIRSTKLEDSAMYFCASYGGTGNSNQPQHFGDGTRLSIL.

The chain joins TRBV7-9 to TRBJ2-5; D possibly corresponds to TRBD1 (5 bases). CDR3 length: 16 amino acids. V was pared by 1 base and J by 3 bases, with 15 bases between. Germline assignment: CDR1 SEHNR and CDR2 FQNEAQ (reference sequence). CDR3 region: CASSLGLFDSKETQYF. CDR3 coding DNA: TGTGCCAGCAGCTTAGGACTCTTCGACAGCAAAGAGACCCAGTACTTC.

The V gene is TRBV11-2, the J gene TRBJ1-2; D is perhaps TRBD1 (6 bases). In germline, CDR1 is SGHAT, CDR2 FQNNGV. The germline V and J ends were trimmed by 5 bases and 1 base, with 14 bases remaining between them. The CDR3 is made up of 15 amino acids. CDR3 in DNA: TGTGCCAGCAGCCAGGGACATAATAATAACTATGGCTACACCTTC. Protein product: CASSQGHNNNYGYTF. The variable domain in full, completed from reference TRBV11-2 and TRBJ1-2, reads EAGVAQSPRYKIIEKRQSVAFWCNPISGHATLYWYQQILGQGPKLLIQFQNNGVVDDSQLPKDRFSAERLKGVDSTLKIQPAKLEDSAVYLCASSQGHNNNYGYTFGSGTRLTVV.

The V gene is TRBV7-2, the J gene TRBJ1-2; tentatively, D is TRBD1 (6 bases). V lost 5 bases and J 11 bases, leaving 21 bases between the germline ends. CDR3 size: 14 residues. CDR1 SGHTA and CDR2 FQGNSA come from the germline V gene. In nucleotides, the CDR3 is TGTGCCAGCAGCCTCAAACGGGACACCCCTCAATACACCTTC. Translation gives CASSLKRDTPQYTF.

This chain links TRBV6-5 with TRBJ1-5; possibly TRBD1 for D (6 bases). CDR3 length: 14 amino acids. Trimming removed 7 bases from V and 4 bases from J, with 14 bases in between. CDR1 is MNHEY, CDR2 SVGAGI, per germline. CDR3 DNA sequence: TGTGCCAGCACTGTCACAGGGCTGAATCAGCCCCAGCATTTT. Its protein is CASTVTGLNQPQHF.